This TCR beta chain was sequenced in a study of cytomegalovirus exposure and HLA in healthy donors (dated by TCRdb to 2017 to 2019). In the study overall: According to an earlier analysis of 587 of the donors, about 180 million T cells yielded 120 million or so unique TCR beta sequences and around 280 Gb of sequence data. Roughly 300 gigabases of sequencing data and some 85 million unique TCR sequences were included in an early release covering about 620 HLA-typed donors. The genetic ancestry cluster associated with self-reported Caucasian donors included approximately 85% of the 398 genotyped donors. The study aimed to test whether cataloging public T cell receptors could reveal signatures of past pathogen exposure. The study profiled the T cell repertoires of hundreds of subjects by immunosequencing and related them to cytomegalovirus serostatus. A separate validation cohort of over 95 different subjects was used in addition to the roughly 700-subject first cohort. To predict cytomegalovirus infection status, the study brought together high-throughput TCR immunosequencing, statistical association of individual TCRs with disease status, and machine learning. A later analysis re-examined previously published TCR beta repertoires from roughly 650 donors and added high-resolution HLA genotyping to investigate patterns of TCR occurrence. In the later analysis, no new phenotypic data were used to find candidate immune exposures; instead, reliance was placed on TCR beta sequences and their occurrence across donors. In an earlier analysis of 587 of the donors, high-throughput TCR beta sequencing was used to judge whether each TCR beta V gene segment behaved as functional or pseudogenic. Alongside the repertoire data, information on donor age, sex, ethnicity and CMV serostatus was compiled. A later genetic analysis took genome-wide SNP genotypes for about three fifths of the 666 donors and used that subset as a discovery cohort. Every repertoire in the discovery cohort had been generated on one and the same sequencing platform. HLA typing covered class I and class II loci at four-digit resolution. Typing coverage differed by locus: A, B, C, DRB1 and DQB1 were typed in about 620-640 donors, DQA1 in approximately 520, DPA1 in around 610, and DPB1 in 400 to 480. Roughly 5 DR-DQ haplotypes were handled as single units for association and clustering, since linkage in the cohort was strong. On average, around 240,000 unique TCR beta nucleotide sequences were sequenced per donor among 398 genotyped donors of the cohort, with around 19% of those sequences being non-productive.

Library method: the immunoSEQ multiplex PCR assay. For the multiplex PCR, a mixture combining 60 forward primers for TCR Vbeta segments and 13 reverse primers for TCR Jbeta segments was used. Amplification of the CDR3 region of rearranged TCR beta genes was performed with a multiplex PCR assay on genomic DNA. Amplified TCR beta libraries were sequenced as 87-base-pair reads on the Illumina HiSeq System. For the original study's pipeline: In a later analysis, tens of millions of unique TCR beta chains were counted across the approximately 640 repertoires, and about 9.9 million of these chains were shared by at least two donors. To remove PCR and sequencing errors, raw reads were error-corrected and collapsed into unique sequences using a nearest-neighbor algorithm that merged closely related sequences. To assign V, D and J gene segments, CDR3 sequences were aligned to IMGT reference sequences. Each retained sequence needed at least a six-nucleotide match to both a V gene segment and a J gene segment. A rearrangement counted as productive if the CDR3 had no stop codons and remained in frame with V and J, and every other rearrangement counted as non-productive. CDR3 was defined according to IMGT convention as the region running from the second conserved V-encoded cysteine to the conserved J-encoded phenylalanine. In an earlier analysis of just under 600 of the donors, sequences lacking an unambiguous match to a single V gene segment were excluded. An earlier analysis of 587 of the donors called V segments functional above 56.7% productive rearrangements and segregating when the between-donor standard deviation exceeded 5%. To diagnose cytomegalovirus status from the catalog of TCR beta chain sequences, a statistical classification framework was built. In a later analysis, V and J genes were assigned by comparing TCR nucleotide sequences against IMGT/GENE-DB human TR gene sequences. The TCRdist pipeline was used in a later analysis to assign CDR3 sequences and most-parsimonious VDJ recombination scenarios. In a later analysis, every TCR beta chain was defined by the combination of its CDR3 amino acid sequence and its V-gene family, and reads without a unique V-gene family were dropped. In a later analysis, 550 to 650 highly shared, low-generation-probability nucleotide sequences were removed to address suspected cross-contamination and a sequencing artifact. For each public chain, a later analysis derived a clonal expansion index from normalized ranks of inferred template counts within each repertoire. In a later analysis, generation probabilities were computed using a VDJ recombination model fitted to out-of-frame rearrangements, and the results were checked against IGoR. A later analysis scored TCR-TCR, TCR-HLA and TCR-CMV co-occurrence with hypergeometric tests, applying a repertoire-size bias correction to TCR pairs. False discovery rates were estimated in a later analysis by permuting HLA or CMV assignments 20 times. In a later analysis, co-occurring TCRs were grouped using DBSCAN, with TCRdist sequence similarity added in when clustering inside HLA-allele-positive subsets. Repertoires with fewer than 30,000 or more than 120,000 public chains, plus five repertoires with anomalous nucleotide sharing, were excluded from co-occurrence clustering. TCRdb carries this immuneACCESS record with in-frame sequences only. Its versions omit some clonotypes, under half of them owing to an unresolved V gene in the studies checked, with the rest unexplained. V and J calls and clone size come straight from that table; D and trimming were deduced from the DNA. In all, the sample holds approximately 69,000 clones, and around 76% of those were seen once. Of the sample, 2.5% to 3.5% falls within the top ten clones.

CDR1 is given as SGHTA and CDR2 as FQGNSA, both from the germline V gene. The CDR3 measures 14 amino acids from cysteine to phenylalanine. Only the CDR3 DNA is retained, 42 bases long and in frame from the first base. Between the V and J ends, shortened by 1 base and 2 bases respectively, the junction contains 6 bases. The cohort comprised around 690 healthy bone marrow donors. At the time of sampling, all cohort members were nominally healthy, though unrecorded immune exposures were likely present. The donor tested CMV seronegative and was one of the 352 seronegative cohort members. A peripheral blood sample was collected from each donor, and TCR beta sequencing was performed on peripheral blood mononuclear cells. Genomic DNA was extracted from the blood cell samples with the Qiagen DNeasy Blood Extraction Kit. Broader findings and caveats from the paper: Most TCR sequences were seen in very few donors, while some public TCRs were found in many individuals. Some IMGT-functional V segments, including TRBV6-2 and TRBV6-3, could not be distinguished by the 87-base-pair reads and were therefore excluded. A further reported finding was that TCR beta sequences accurately predicted the HLA-A and HLA-B alleles for most subjects in the first cohort. According to a later analysis, TCR association rates differed among HLA loci, with DRB1 alleles showing the most associated TCRs and HLA-C alleles showing the fewest. Correlated functional status among segregating V segments might reflect linkage disequilibrium, but an unknown experimental factor could not be ruled out. A later genetic analysis reported fewer N-insertions in productive TCRs among donors in an Asian-associated ancestry cluster than the roughly 620-donor mean. Because counts were too low, roughly 18 rarely observed V segments, including chromosome 9 orphons, were left out of the earlier analysis of roughly 600 of the donors. An earlier analysis of 587 of the donors showed that most TCR beta V segments appeared in productive rearrangements either about 87% or about 30% of the time, which broadly matched IMGT annotations. For the cohort, immune exposure information was limited to CMV serostatus. Cytomegalovirus status was reported to be diagnosed by the classifier with high specificity and sensitivity in both the original and validation cohorts. In a later analysis, HLA-associated TCR beta chains were found to be more clonally expanded and to have lower generation probabilities than equally common non-associated chains. Assigning TCR associations to individual alleles was difficult when HLA alleles, especially DR and DQ, strongly co-occurred. The authors suggested that the approach could potentially be extended to other disease states and immunological phenotypes. According to a later analysis, most CMV-associated TCR beta chains appeared to be HLA-restricted, and the HLA associations seemed to be driven largely by CMV exposure. Roughly uniform sequencing depth across donors was assumed in presence/absence analyses, although this assumption may not hold. In vitro tests confirmed that a few of the cytomegalovirus-associated TCR beta chains recognize cytomegalovirus antigens. V-gene and J-gene trimming of TCR beta chains was associated with a missense DCLRE1C variant in a later genetic analysis, and the association was replicated in an independent cohort. In a later analysis, 16,951 TCR beta sequences were associated with specific HLA alleles at a false discovery rate of 0.05. A cluster of highly shared sequence variants was judged likely to be a technical artifact of the sequencing pipeline. A later analysis reported that several top co-occurrence clusters appeared linked to parvovirus B19, influenza, CMV and Epstein-Barr virus. The study listed approximately 160 TCR beta chains as associated with cytomegalovirus. Because HLA typing was missing for some donors at each locus, association tests included only the typed subset. In this cohort, only TCR beta chains were sequenced, and detectable features were limited by the absence of alpha or paired-chain data.

As to this clone: Which antigen it targets is not known. One base away there is no much larger clone; base qualities are not given.

This TCR derives from a young man in good health and CMV-seronegative. The chain joins TRBV7-2 to TRBJ1-3; the D region possibly corresponds to TRBD1 (6 bases align). The specimen was PBMCs. Here the CDR3 is given as CASSLDRAGNTIYF. Here is the DNA: TGTGCCAGCAGCTTAGACAGGGCTGGAAACACCATATATTTT.